The 21 T cell receptor beta chains listed next were all sequenced from one sample in a study of pediatric ulcerative colitis. TCRdb's copy holds only in-frame clones and misses some; the assay was immunoSEQ multiplex PCR. In the table there are 35,000 or so clones, about 80% of which are singletons. During colonoscopy, one to two rectal pinch biopsies were collected. Source material: gut tissue. Every receptor here comes from a boy younger than 18 with moderate ulcerative colitis.

The rearrangement uses TRBV27 and TRBJ1-4; D is perhaps TRBD1 (6 bases). Germline assignment: CDR1 MNHEY and CDR2 SMNVEV (reference sequence). V lost 6 bases, J lost 0 bases, and 11 bases lay in between. This CDR3 region has 15 residues. This CDR3 is CASSRTVTTNEKLFF. CDR3 DNA sequence: TGTGCCAGCAGCCGGACAGTAACAACTAATGAAAAACTGTTTTTT.

This clone was found once. The chain couples TRBV6-5 to TRBJ2-7; D is ambiguous. The CDR3 consists of 12 residues. From germline, CDR1 is MNHEY and CDR2 SVGAGI. Trimming left V 2 bases short and J 2 bases short, with 4 bases between. In DNA form, the CDR3 reads TGTGCCAGCAGTTACCGAACCTACGAGCAGTACTTC. Amino acid sequence: CASSYRTYEQYF.

This clone was picked up one time. Other DNA sequences within the sample encode an identical CDR3. The V gene is TRBV7-6, the J gene TRBJ2-7, with TRBD1 identical over 10 bases. With V trimmed by 5 bases and J by 1 base, 5 bases remained unmatched. The CDR3 covers 15 residues. Germline V CDR1 and CDR2: SGHVS, FNYEAQ. CDR3 sequence (DNA): TGTGCCAGCAGCCAACCGGGACAGGGGTCCTACGAGCAGTACTTC. Translating gives CASSQPGQGSYEQYF.

V usage is TRBV9 and J usage is TRBJ2-7; D might be TRBD1 (6 bases). The CDR3 length is 14 residues. The V and J ends lost 2 bases and 3 bases respectively, with 12 bases between them. The V gene's germline CDR1 is SGDLS and CDR2 YYNGEE. The CDR3 DNA reads TGTGCCAGCAGCGTGTTAGGGGGTAGCTACGAGCAGTACTTC. As protein: CASSVLGGSYEQYF.

The CDR3: CATSGGDHEQYF. CDR3 DNA sequence: TGTGCCACCTCAGGAGGGGACCACGAGCAGTACTTC. This chain uses TRBV6-6 with TRBJ2-7; D is possibly TRBD2 (6 bases). There are 12 residues in the CDR3. V lost 10 bases to trimming and J lost 5 bases, with 15 bases between them. Germline-derived CDR1 and CDR2 are MNHNY and SVGAGI (reference sequence).

The rearrangement links TRBV5-4 to TRBJ2-1, with 11 positions matching TRBD2. There are 15 residues in the CDR3. Germline V gives CDR1 SGHNT, CDR2 YYREEE (reference sequence). With 1 base clipped from V and 7 bases from J, the junction kept 4 bases outside the gene matches. The CDR3 region is CASSLKTSGMNEQFF. CDR3 sequence (DNA): TGTGCCAGCAGCTTGAAGACTAGCGGGATGAATGAGCAGTTCTTC.

The rearrangement uses TRBV6-5 and TRBJ2-3; D gene uncertain. V lost 0 bases to trimming and J lost 2 bases, with 6 bases between them. The CDR3 length is 14 residues. Germline assignment: CDR1 MNHEY and CDR2 SVGAGI. The CDR3 protein is CASSYSWDTDTQYF. The CDR3 nucleotides are TGTGCCAGCAGTTACTCATGGGACACAGATACGCAGTATTTT.

The V gene is TRBV6-1, the J gene TRBJ2-5; 11 positions agree with TRBD1. V dropped 5 bases and J dropped 4; count of bases not matched to a gene: 6. CDR3 length equals 15 residues. Germline V lookup: CDR1 MNHNS, CDR2 SASEGT. The CDR3 is CASSITGTGGETQYF. The CDR3 coding sequence is TGTGCCAGCAGTATAACCGGGACAGGGGGAGAGACCCAGTACTTC.

This chain joins TRBV19 and TRBJ1-1, with 10 bases fitting TRBD1. From germline, CDR1 is LNHDA and CDR2 SQIVND (reference sequence). The CDR3 covers 17 residues. Trimming removed 3 bases from V and 7 bases from J; junction bases left unmatched: 14. CDR3 nucleotide sequence: TGTGCCAGTAGTATTTCCCCAACCGGGACAGGGGAGGATGAAGCTTTCTTT. Amino acid sequence: CASSISPTGTGEDEAFF. Using reference TRBV19 and TRBJ1-1 for the parts outside the CDR3, the full variable domain is DGGITQSPKYLFRKEGQNVTLSCEQNLNHDAMYWYRQDPGQGLRLIYYSQIVNDFQKGDIAEGYSVSREKKESFPLTVTSAQKNPTAFYLCASSISPTGTGEDEAFFGQGTRLTVV.

CDR3 in DNA: TGTGCCAGCACGAATGTAGGCAGGCTAGCGGGGAACCAAGAGACCCAGTACTTC. Its translation: CASTNVGRLAGNQETQYF. The chain recombines TRBV11-3 with TRBJ2-5, with TRBD2 matching over 9 bases. The CDR3 totals 18 residues. Germline CDR1 reads SGHNT; CDR2 reads YENEEA. V shed 7 bases and J 0 bases; nucleotides not matched to a gene: 15.

The chain recombines TRBV14 with TRBJ1-4; D uncertain. V was shortened by 6 bases and J by 8 bases, with 16 bases between the two germline ends. Germline V gene data show CDR1 as SGHDN and CDR2 as FVKESK. The CDR3 is 14 residues long. The chain's CDR3 is CASSPSGIREKLFF. The DNA for the CDR3 is TGTGCCAGCAGTCCTTCCGGGATACGGGAAAAACTGTTTTTT.

This chain links TRBV6-6 with TRBJ2-7; TRBD2 is a possible D gene (7 bases). The V and J ends lost 3 bases and 4 bases respectively, with 16 bases between them. Germline V gene sequence: CDR1 MNHNY, CDR2 SVGAGI (reference sequence). CDR3 length equals 15 residues. In DNA, the CDR3 is TGTGCCAGCAGTTATCTCGGGGAGGGGGGGTACGAGCAGTACTTC. It translates to CASSYLGEGGYEQYF.

The rearrangement uses TRBV5-4 and TRBJ2-3; 10 nucleotides line up with TRBD2. The CDR3 loop spans 16 amino acids. Germline assignment: CDR1 SGHNT and CDR2 YYREEE (reference sequence). The V gene end was trimmed by 3 bases and the J gene end by 5 bases; junction bases not matched to a gene: 9. The CDR3 DNA sequence: TGTGCCAGCAGCTCGACCAAGCGGGGGGGCCAAGATACGCAGTATTTT. Translation gives CASSSTKRGGQDTQYF.

The chain has TRBV10-3 and TRBJ2-7; D is ambiguous. CDR1 is ENHRY, CDR2 SYGVKD, per germline. The CDR3 contains 13 residues. V lost 6 bases and J 0 bases, leaving 9 bases between the germline ends. The CDR3: CAIRNSNSYEQYF. Here the CDR3 DNA reads TGTGCCATCAGAAACAGTAACTCCTACGAGCAGTACTTC.

The chain links TRBV23-1 to TRBJ2-3; TRBD2 matches at 7 bases. TRBV23-1 is annotated as an ORF whose role is uncertain. With 2 bases clipped from V and 5 bases from J, the junction kept 10 bases outside the gene matches. CDR3 length: 16 amino acids. Here the CDR3 reads CASSQGNPGGVDTQYF. The CDR3 DNA reads as TGCGCCAGCAGTCAAGGGAATCCGGGGGGAGTAGATACGCAGTATTTT.

The chain recombines TRBV9 with TRBJ1-3; D is perhaps TRBD1 (5 bases). CDR1 SGDLS and CDR2 YYNGEE come from the germline V gene. V was clipped by 0 bases and J by 0 bases, with 13 bases between them. CDR3 length: 17 amino acids. The CDR3 bases are TGTGCCAGCAGCGTAGCCCAGACAGCTAGCTCTGGAAACACCATATATTTT. Its translation is CASSVAQTASSGNTIYF.

This chain connects TRBV4-2 to TRBJ2-1, with 10 bases matching TRBD1. The J segment lost 2 bases and the V segment lost 2 bases, leaving 6 bases of the junction unmatched. The CDR3 has 17 residues. CDR1 is LGHNA, CDR2 YNFKEQ, per germline. CDR3 DNA: TGTGCCAGCAGCCAATACACCGGGACAGGGGCCTACAATGAGCAGTTCTTC. It specifies CASSQYTGTGAYNEQFF.

The chain carries TRBV19 and TRBJ2-5; 9 bases fit TRBD1. Losses at the gene ends were 4 bases for V and 7 bases for J; bases not matched to a gene: 16. The V gene's germline CDR1 is LNHDA and CDR2 SQIVND (reference sequence). The CDR3 is 17 residues long. The CDR3 loop reads CASSTFGLQGAMGTQYF. CDR3 DNA sequence: TGTGCCAGTAGTACCTTTGGTCTACAGGGGGCGATGGGGACCCAGTACTTC.

The J gene is TRBJ2-5, the V gene TRBV25-1; 7 bases align to TRBD1. The germline gives CDR1 MGHDK, CDR2 SYGVNS. The CDR3 length is 15 residues. The J segment lost 2 bases and the V segment lost 5 bases, leaving 8 bases of the junction unmatched. In DNA form, the CDR3 reads TGTGCCAGCAGTCGGCCCGGGACAGCTCAAGAGACCCAGTACTTC. Translation gives CASSRPGTAQETQYF.

This clone came up a few times. The gene calls are TRBV7-3 and TRBJ2-7; 7 nucleotides line up with TRBD1. CDR3 length: 13 amino acids. Germline loops: CDR1 SGHTA, CDR2 FQGTGA. V trimming: 5 bases; J trimming: 6 bases; junction bases outside the gene matches: 7. The CDR3 DNA reads TGTGCCAGCAGCCCGCAACCAGGGGGCGAGCAGTACTTC. Its translation is CASSPQPGGEQYF.

The chain is built from TRBV19 and TRBJ2-7; D perhaps matches TRBD1 (6 bases). Germline lookup yields CDR1 LNHDA and CDR2 SQIVND (reference sequence). CDR3 length: 14 residues. V dropped 1 base and J dropped 1 base, with 8 bases sitting between them. The CDR3 here is CASSIGGQSYEQYF. CDR3 DNA: TGTGCCAGTAGTATAGGAGGACAGTCCTACGAGCAGTACTTC.